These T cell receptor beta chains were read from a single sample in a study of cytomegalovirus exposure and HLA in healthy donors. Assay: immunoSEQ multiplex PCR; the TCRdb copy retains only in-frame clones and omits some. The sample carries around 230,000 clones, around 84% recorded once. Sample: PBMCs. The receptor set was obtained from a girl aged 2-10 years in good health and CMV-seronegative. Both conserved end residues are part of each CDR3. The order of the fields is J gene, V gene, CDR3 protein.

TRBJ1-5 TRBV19 CASNRGPGNQPQHF
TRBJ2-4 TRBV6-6 CASSDQGFAKNIQYF
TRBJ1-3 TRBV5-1 CASSLGGQGTGNTIYF
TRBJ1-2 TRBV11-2 CASSSSDRHGYGYTF
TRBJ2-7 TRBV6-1 CASSENPERPYEQYF
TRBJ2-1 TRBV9 CASSVGRRQVYNEQFF
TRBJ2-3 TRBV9 CASSARTGTDTQYF
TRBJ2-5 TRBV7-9 CASSLTLAGGKETQYF
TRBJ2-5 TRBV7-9 CASSLATSGRETQYF
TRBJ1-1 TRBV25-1 CASSGPGVVAEAFF
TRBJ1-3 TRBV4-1 CASSPSRGQSSGNTIYF
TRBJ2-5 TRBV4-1 CASSQDRSGGQETQYF
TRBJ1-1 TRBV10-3 CAIREQGASGTEAFF
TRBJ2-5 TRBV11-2 CASSLDPGETQYF
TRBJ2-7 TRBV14 CASSQGSPYEQYF
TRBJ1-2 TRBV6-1 CASSEAGTVYLGGYTF
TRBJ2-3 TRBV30 CAWRPSGADTQYF
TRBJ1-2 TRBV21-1 CASSKCRFYGYTF
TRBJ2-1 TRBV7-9 CASSYPLTGYNEQFF
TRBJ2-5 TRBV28 CASSFGGGFLETQYF
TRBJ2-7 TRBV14 CASSHTGTYEQYF
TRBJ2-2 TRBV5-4 CASSLPGNTGELFF
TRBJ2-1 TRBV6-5 CASSSPGQAHNEQFF
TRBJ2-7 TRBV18 CASSLSYEQYF
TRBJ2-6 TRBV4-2 CASSQARSNSGANVLTF
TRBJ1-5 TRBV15 CATSSGQGESSNQPQHF
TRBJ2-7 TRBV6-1 CASELAGPYEQYF
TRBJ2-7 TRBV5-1 CASSLKLGTYEQYF
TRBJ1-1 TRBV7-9 CASSFAQKAFF
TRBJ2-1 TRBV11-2 CASLTGQSYNEQFF
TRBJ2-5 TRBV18 CASSLYGETQYF
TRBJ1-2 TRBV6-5 CATGFKIRANYGYTF
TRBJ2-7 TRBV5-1 CASSLDDSKFYEQYF
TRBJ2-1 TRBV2 CASNEGGPYNEQFF
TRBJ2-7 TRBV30 CAWSGTISYEQYF
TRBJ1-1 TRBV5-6 CASSPLQGANTEAFF
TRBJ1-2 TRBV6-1 CASSATGSYGYTF
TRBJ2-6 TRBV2 CASNTPPGGANVLTF
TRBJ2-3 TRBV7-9 CASSLAGIDTQYF
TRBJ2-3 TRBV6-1 CASSDAGSTDTQYF
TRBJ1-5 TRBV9 CASSVDPRGPQHF
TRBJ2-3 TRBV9 CASSPLGGYTDTQYF
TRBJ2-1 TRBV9 CASSVPDRVRVNEQFF
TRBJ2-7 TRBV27 CASSMTGTGGYEQYF
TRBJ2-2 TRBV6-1 CASSRGGSTGELFF
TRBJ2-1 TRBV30 CAWSISGYNEQFF
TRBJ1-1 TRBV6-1 CASSEMRTEAFF
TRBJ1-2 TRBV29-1 CSAPDITYGYTF
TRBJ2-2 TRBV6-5 CASAVYSGTGELFF